This T cell receptor beta chain was documented in a study of blood T cell repertoires in COVID-19. About the research overall: Sources were T cells, B-cell-depleted T cells, or PBMCs; the material itself was cDNA or gDNA.

Enrolment of Seattle patients took place during active infection, and they were followed longitudinally. The repertoire was sequenced with immunoSEQ multiplex PCR; TCRdb's copy has only in-frame clones and lacks some. The table lists roughly 130,000 clones, about 88% of them singletons. The sequencing sample was made of peripheral blood. This TCR was recovered from a human donor with COVID-19, enrolled during active disease. The donor label of this sample is uncertain.

The DNA of the CDR3 is TGTGCCAGCAGTGAAGTGAGCTCTAATGAAAAACTGTTTTTT. Translated: CASSEVSSNEKLFF. The chain links TRBV2 to TRBJ1-4; no firm D call. Germline V lookup: CDR1 SNHLY, CDR2 FYNNEI. V was pared by 1 base and J by 3 bases, with 6 bases between. This CDR3 has 14 residues.